The present TCR beta chain was sequenced within a study of T cells in Graves' hyperthyroidism and ophthalmopathy. To note about this clonotype: Its matching antigen is unknown. Compared with germline, one end of the junction differs, possibly owing to a read error.

The CDR3 is 15 residues long. Study-wide results and caveats: Most thyroid clonotypes that were expanded above 0.001 also turned up in blood.

There were TCR beta CDR3 regions amplified from RNA transcripts. Carried out on the TCR CDR3, a first-round RT-PCR used the HTBI primer set. TCRdb reprocessed the multiplex PCR reads with MiXCR, giving one entry per CDR3 protein. The sample consists of some 620,000 distinct CDR3 sequences, around 15% of them appearing once. Stable hyperthyroidism: no ophthalmopathy progression over 18 months of follow-up. Hyperthyroidism in the patients, aged 18 to 65, was newly diagnosed and under 2 months in duration. Together with thyroid ultrasound, orbital computed tomography, serum thyroxine and TRAb, clinical symptoms were used for diagnoses.

Sequencing was performed on blood. The rearrangement links TRBV12-3 or TRBV12-4 to TRBJ1-1; the D is unclear. The clonotype comes from a woman between 25 and 40 years old with Graves' hyperthyroidism. CDR3 in DNA: TGTGGCAGCGGGGTCCCAGGATCTATGAACACTGAAGCTTTCTTT. Protein product: CGSGVPGSMNTEAFF.